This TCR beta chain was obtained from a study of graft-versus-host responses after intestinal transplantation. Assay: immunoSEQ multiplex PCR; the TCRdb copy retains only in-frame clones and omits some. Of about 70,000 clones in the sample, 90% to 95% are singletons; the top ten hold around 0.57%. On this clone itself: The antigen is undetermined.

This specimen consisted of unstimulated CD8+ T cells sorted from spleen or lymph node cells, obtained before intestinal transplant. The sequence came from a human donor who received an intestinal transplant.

Written as DNA, the CDR3 is TGTGCCAGCAGCTTAGTAAACGGGTATGAAGCTTTCTTT. Its protein product is CASSLVNGYEAFF. This chain uses TRBV11-2 with TRBJ1-1; D remains unclear. Trimming left V 1 base short and J 7 bases short, with 10 bases between. The CDR3 runs 13 residues. Per the germline V gene, CDR1 is SGHAT and CDR2 is FQNNGV. Looking up the rest from reference TRBV11-2 and TRBJ1-1 gives the full variable domain: EAGVAQSPRYKIIEKRQSVAFWCNPISGHATLYWYQQILGQGPKLLIQFQNNGVVDDSQLPKDRFSAERLKGVDSTLKIQPAKLEDSAVYLCASSLVNGYEAFFGQGTRLTVV.